These 21 T cell receptor beta chains were sequenced from one sample in a study of Graves' ophthalmopathy and Graves' hyperthyroidism. Transcripts of RNA were the source for amplifying TCR beta CDR3 regions. The workflow started with a first-round RT-PCR run with HTBI primers and then moved on to a second-round multiplex PCR. TCRdb reprocessed the multiplex PCR reads via MiXCR and lists one record per CDR3 protein. The sample holds around 1,000,000 distinct CDR3 sequences, approximately 35% seen once. The sample consisted of peripheral blood or thyroid tissue (not recorded which). These receptors were taken from an adult man with Graves' hyperthyroidism.

This clonotype occurred many times. The rearrangement uses TRBV12-3 or TRBV12-4 and TRBJ1-2, with D uncertain. Trimming removed 3 bases at V and 4 bases at J, with 9 bases between. The CDR3 is 13 amino acids. The CDR3 region has the DNA TGTGCCAGCAGTTTCCAATTGGGCTATGGCTACACCTTC. Translation gives CASSFQLGYGYTF.

Concerning this clonotype: Relative to the germline gene, one junction end is altered; a read error may explain this. The gene calls are TRBV7-2 and TRBJ1-1, with D maybe TRBD1 (5 bases). Germline values: CDR1 SGHTA, CDR2 FQGNSA. The CDR3 runs 15 residues. The CDR3 DNA sequence: TGCGCCAGCAGTGACCGGGACCGATTGAACACTGAAGCTTTCTTT. It encodes CASSDRDRLNTEAFF.

The V call is TRBV9, the J call TRBJ2-1; 10 bases agree with TRBD1. The CDR3 loop spans 17 amino acids. Germline V CDR1 and CDR2: SGDLS, YYNGEE. Trimming cost V 0 bases and J 9 bases; bases outside gene matches: 12. CDR3 bases: TGTGCCAGCAGCGTAGCGTCGGACAGGGGGGATAAGTCTGAGCAGTTCTTC. Translated, it gives CASSVASDRGDKSEQFF.

This clonotype was seen repeatedly, ten times or more. V and J are TRBV5-1 and TRBJ1-1, with 10 positions matching TRBD1. CDR3 length equals 17 residues. The junction had 10 bases not matched to a gene; V was cut back by 5 bases and J by 0 bases. From germline, CDR1 is SGHRS and CDR2 YFSETQ. The CDR3 region has the DNA TGCGCCAGCAGTTACGACAGGGGGCGCGGGGTGAACACTGAAGCTTTCTTT. This translates into CASSYDRGRGVNTEAFF.

With regard to this clonotype: This clone may be a read error of a much larger clone one base away. The DNA for the CDR3 is TGTGCCAGCAGCCCAACAGCGGTTACCGGGGAGCTGTTTTTT. Amino acid sequence: CASSPTAVTGELFF. The chain joins TRBV7-9 to TRBJ2-2; possible D gene TRBD2, 5 bases. Germline loops: CDR1 SEHNR, CDR2 FQNEAQ (reference sequence). V was clipped by 5 bases and J by 5 bases, with 12 bases between them. This CDR3 comprises 14 residues. Full variable domain (outside the CDR3, taken from reference TRBV7-9 and TRBJ2-2): DTGVSQNPRHKITKRGQNVTFRCDPISEHNRLYWYRQTLGQGPEFLTYFQNEAQLEKSRLLSDRFSAERPKGSFSTLEIQRTEQGDSAMYLCASSPTAVTGELFFGEGSRLTVL.

V gene TRBV12-3 or TRBV12-4 combines with J gene TRBJ2-6; 9 nucleotides align to TRBD1. The CDR3 runs 17 residues. The trim removed 5 bases at V and 4 bases at J, leaving 9 bases unmatched. CDR3 bases: TGTGCCAGCAGTCACCCTACACAGGGGGCCGGGGCCAACGTCCTGACTTTC. This encodes CASSHPTQGAGANVLTF.

The rearrangement joins TRBV6-5 to TRBJ2-5; the match to TRBD2 covers 8 bases. Trimming cost V 6 bases and J 5 bases; bases outside gene matches: 14. Germline V gene lookup returns CDR1 MNHEY and CDR2 SVGAGI. The CDR3 is 16 residues long. The DNA of the CDR3 is TGTGCCAGCAGCCAACAGTTGGCGGGAGGTTCGGAGACCCAGTACTTC. Amino acids: CASSQQLAGGSETQYF.

This clonotype appeared a few times. V is TRBV29-1 and J is TRBJ1-2; a possible D gene is TRBD1 (5 bases). CDR3 length equals 11 residues. Germline V gene lookup returns CDR1 SQVTM and CDR2 ANQGSEA. The V end was cut by 5 bases, the J end by 12 bases, with 16 bases between. In DNA, the CDR3 is TGCAGCGTTTCGCAGGGTCCTGGAAACACCTTC. Its protein is CSVSQGPGNTF.

Points on this clonotype: A junction boundary mismatches the germline segment, possibly from a read error. The chain uses TRBV5-1 and TRBJ2-7, with a weak D call TRBD2 (6 bases). CDR1 is SGHRS, CDR2 YFSETQ, per germline. This CDR3 has 15 residues. The CDR3 protein is CASSPRDSNSYEQYF. DNA of the CDR3: TGTGCCAGCAGCCCGAGGGACTCCAACTCCTACGAGCAGTACTTC.

This clonotype occurred many times. The chain carries TRBV5-1 and TRBJ1-6; 10 bases agree with TRBD1. The ends lost 4 bases at V and 8 bases at J; junction bases unmatched: 9. The V gene's germline CDR1 is SGHRS and CDR2 YFSETQ. CDR3 size: 16 residues. CDR3 sequence: CASSTSTGGADSPLHF. The CDR3 DNA follows: TGCGCCAGCAGCACCTCGACAGGGGGCGCCGATTCACCCCTCCACTTT. The whole variable domain, filled in from reference TRBV5-1 and TRBJ1-6, reads KAGVTQTPRYLIKTRGQQVTLSCSPISGHRSVSWYQQTPGQGLQFLFEYFSETQRNKGNFPGRFSGRQFSNSRSEMNVSTLELGDSALYLCASSTSTGGADSPLHFGNGTRLTVT.

This chain joins TRBV7-9 and TRBJ1-4; TRBD1 aligns across 8 bases. The CDR3 loop spans 17 amino acids. After removal of 5 bases from V and 4 bases from J, the junction contained 12 bases not matched to a gene. The germline V gene encodes CDR1 SEHNR and CDR2 FQNEAQ (reference sequence). The CDR3 DNA follows: TGTGCCAGCAGCAGAAGCGGGACAGGCGCAATTAATGAAAAACTGTTTTTT. Translation: CASSRSGTGAINEKLFF.

The chain has TRBV7-9 and TRBJ1-6, with 7 bases matching TRBD1. The germline gives CDR1 SEHNR, CDR2 FQNEAQ (reference sequence). Trimming at V came to 4 bases and at J to 7 bases, leaving 7 bases not matched to a gene. The CDR3 has 15 residues. The DNA of the CDR3 is TGTGCCAGCAGCTCCACGGACAGGCAGAATTCACCCCTCCACTTT. Its translation: CASSSTDRQNSPLHF.

This clonotype was seen a few times. V is TRBV5-8 and J is TRBJ2-5; 8 nucleotides match TRBD2. The germline V gene has CDR1 SGHTS and CDR2 YDEGEE. Trimming at V came to 1 base and at J to 3 bases, leaving 2 bases not matched to a gene. This CDR3 has 14 amino acids. DNA for the CDR3: TGTGCCAGCAGCTTGATTAGCGGGAAAGAGACCCAGTACTTC. This codes for CASSLISGKETQYF.

This clonotype was counted between two and nine times. The germline gene is not matched at one end of the junction; a read error may be the cause. This chain links TRBV6-5 with TRBJ2-2; D gene ambiguous. This CDR3 contains 15 residues. Germline V gives CDR1 MNHEY, CDR2 SVGAGI. CDR3 nucleotide sequence: TGTGCCATCAGTGAGTCGGGTACGAACACCGGGGAGCTGTTTTTT. Amino acid sequence: CAISESGTNTGELFF.

The chain carries TRBV12-3 or TRBV12-4 and TRBJ2-2, with 13 bases lining up with TRBD2. Trimming at V came to 8 bases and at J to 0 bases, leaving 9 bases not matched to a gene. This CDR3 spans 18 amino acids. For the CDR3, the DNA is TGTGCCAGCCGCCGGACTAGCGGGAGATACGCGAACACCGGGGAGCTGTTTTTT. Encoded protein: CASRRTSGRYANTGELFF.

The table lists this clonotype with many counts. This chain joins TRBV20-1 and TRBJ1-1; unclear D gene. Germline loops: CDR1 DFQATT, CDR2 SNEGSKA (reference sequence). This CDR3 has 11 amino acids. The V gene lost 5 bases and the J gene lost 9 bases, with 13 bases spanning the gap. The chain's CDR3 is CSAGSLSQAFF. In nucleotides, the CDR3 is TGCAGTGCTGGTTCTCTTAGCCAAGCTTTCTTT.

This clonotype occurred a few times. The chain carries TRBV7-9 and TRBJ2-7; 7 nucleotides line up with TRBD1. V gave up 4 bases and J gave up 3 bases; unmatched junction bases: 9. This CDR3 spans 15 amino acids. Germline CDR1 SEHNR, CDR2 FQNEAQ (reference sequence). CDR3 protein: CASSWAGRGNYEQYF. In DNA, the CDR3 is TGTGCCAGCAGCTGGGCGGGCAGGGGGAACTACGAGCAGTACTTC.

This clonotype was seen just once. CDR3 region: CASSSGVGNQPQYF. The CDR3 region has the DNA TGTGCCAGCAGCTCAGGGGTTGGCAATCAGCCCCAGTACTTC. This chain uses TRBV11-2 with TRBJ2-5, with a possible D match to TRBD1 (6 bases). V was pared by 4 bases and J by 9 bases, with 18 bases between. The CDR3 covers 14 residues. The germline CDR1 and CDR2 sequences are SGHAT and FQNNGV.

The chain links TRBV20-1 to TRBJ1-2, with D possibly matching TRBD1 (6 bases). Trimming shortened V by 1 base and J by 6 bases, and 18 bases separated the two germline ends. CDR3 length: 15 residues. CDR1 and CDR2 (germline): DFQATT, SNEGSKA (reference sequence). The CDR3 loop reads CSARAPRGAGNGYTF. The CDR3 nucleotides are TGCAGTGCTAGAGCTCCAAGGGGGGCAGGAAATGGCTACACCTTC.

The V call is TRBV10-3, the J call TRBJ2-7, with TRBD1 matching 9 bases. V lost 4 bases and J lost 0; bases outside the gene matches: 4. The CDR3 has 15 amino acids. Germline V gene sequence: CDR1 ENHRY, CDR2 SYGVKD. CDR3 region: CAISGGTGSSYEQYF. The CDR3, as DNA: TGTGCCATCAGTGGCGGGACAGGGAGCTCCTACGAGCAGTACTTC.

V usage is TRBV13 and J usage is TRBJ1-2; D may be TRBD1 (5 bases). The germline V gene encodes CDR1 PRHDT and CDR2 FYEKMQ (reference sequence). The CDR3 runs to 14 residues. With 5 bases removed from V and 12 bases from J, the gap between germline ends came to 22 bases. DNA of the CDR3: TGTGCCAGCAGCACCACAGACAGCTTCTCTGGAAACACCTTC. Translation gives CASSTTDSFSGNTF. Drawing the rest from reference TRBV13 and TRBJ1-2, the complete variable domain is AAGVIQSPRHLIKEKRETATLKCYPIPRHDTVYWYQQGPGQDPQFLISFYEKMQSDKGSIPDRFSAQQFSDYHSELNMSSLELGDSALYFCASSTTDSFSGNTFGSGTRLTVV.